This T cell receptor beta chain was identified in a study of blood T cell repertoires in COVID-19. At the level of the study: In each case, the material was cDNA or gDNA derived from T cells, B-cell-depleted T cells, or PBMCs.

The germline V and J ends were trimmed by 8 bases and 3 bases, with 23 bases remaining between them. This CDR3 is built from 17 residues. Germline V CDR1 and CDR2: MNHEY, SMNVEV (reference sequence). The assay was immunoSEQ multiplex PCR, and TCRdb's table has in-frame clones only and misses some. The sample lists about 260,000 clones, roughly 80% seen once, with under 4.5% in the top ten. The chain is built from TRBV27 and TRBJ2-1; D may be TRBD1 (6 bases). The sequencing input was PBMCs or T cells enriched from blood (not recorded which). The source of this sequence is a man aged 30 to 45 with acute COVID-19. CDR3 DNA: TGTGCCAGCGGACCGGGTACAGGGCCCTTCCGCTACAATGAGCAGTTCTTC. Residues: CASGPGTGPFRYNEQFF.